Listed below are T cell receptor beta chains from one sample, sequenced in a study of shared clonotypes between healthy human individuals. Here immunoSEQ multiplex PCR was the method, and the copy in TCRdb shows in-frame clones only, minus some. The table records 450,000 or so clones, about 74% of them present only once. Sample: PBMCs. The receptors derive from a woman aged 40-49 years in good health. Some clones in this sample may be carry-over from other donors' samples. Both conserved end residues are part of each CDR3. A D gene is named only where the DNA matches it firmly. Size values are once, few and many counts, or a class for expanded clones, and some rows have none.

clone_size | d_call | j_call | v_call | cdr3_aa | cdr3_nt
NA | TRBD2 | TRBJ2-1 | TRBV30 | CAWSWTSTVEQFF | TGTGCCTGGAGTTGGACTAGCACAGTTGAGCAGTTCTTC
NA | NA | TRBJ1-5 | TRBV6-4 | CASSDGRPRQPQHF | TGTGCCAGCAGTGACGGACGGCCCCGACAGCCCCAGCATTTT
many | NA | TRBJ2-7 | TRBV5-1 | CASSLGIQESYEQYF | TGCGCCAGCAGCTTGGGGATCCAGGAATCCTACGAGCAGTACTTC
NA | TRBD2 | TRBJ2-2 | TRBV6-1 | CASKGLAGDTGELFF | TGTGCCAGCAAGGGACTAGCGGGAGACACCGGGGAGCTGTTTTTT
NA | NA | TRBJ2-3 | TRBV10-3 | CAISANPLGDTQYF | TGTGCCATCAGTGCTAATCCTCTCGGAGATACGCAGTATTTT
NA | NA | TRBJ2-3 | TRBV4-2 | CASSHRAVGDGDTQYF | TGTGCCAGCAGCCACCGGGCGGTAGGGGACGGAGATACGCAGTATTTT
NA | TRBD2 | TRBJ2-7 | TRBV29-1 | CSVETSGGMGYEQYF | TGCAGCGTTGAGACTAGCGGGGGAATGGGATACGAGCAGTACTTC
NA | TRBD1 | TRBJ1-1 | TRBV7-9 | CASSPRRTGVPEAFF | TGTGCCAGCAGCCCCCGCCGGACAGGGGTGCCTGAAGCTTTCTTT
NA | NA | TRBJ1-1 | TRBV6-1 | CASSRQKPNTEAFF | TGTGCCAGCAGTCGACAGAAACCGAACACTGAAGCTTTCTTT
once | TRBD2 | TRBJ2-1 | TRBV9 | CASSGGPTSSYNEQFF | TGTGCCAGCAGCGGGGGCCCGACTAGCAGTTACAATGAGCAGTTCTTC
NA | TRBD1 | TRBJ1-5 | TRBV30 | CAWSGTGGNQPQHF | TGTGCCTGGAGTGGGACAGGGGGAAATCAGCCCCAGCATTTT
NA | NA | TRBJ1-1 | TRBV6-5 | CASSFSRGTEAFF | TGTGCCAGCAGTTTTTCCCGTGGCACTGAAGCTTTCTTT
once | TRBD2 | TRBJ2-7 | TRBV29-1 | CSAKTGGRNYEQYF | TGCAGCGCTAAGACCGGGGGGAGAAACTACGAGCAGTACTTC
NA | NA | TRBJ2-5 | TRBV29-1 | CSVEQSSLGVQETQYF | TGCAGCGTTGAGCAGAGTAGCCTGGGGGTCCAAGAGACCCAGTACTTC
NA | NA | TRBJ1-2 | TRBV6-1 | CASSERVGGYTF | TGTGCCAGCAGTGAGCGGGTCGGCGGCTACACCTTC
NA | NA | TRBJ1-3 | TRBV7-9 | CASSHVSPPGNTVYF | TGTGCCAGCAGCCACGTGAGCCCCCCCGGAAACACCGTATATTTT
NA | TRBD1 | TRBJ1-2 | TRBV10-3 | CAISGGLGQGENYGYTF | TGTGCCATCAGTGGAGGTTTAGGACAGGGAGAAAACTATGGCTACACCTTC
once | NA | TRBJ2-2 | TRBV11-2 | CASRTGGGTGELFF | TGTGCCAGCAGAACAGGGGGGGGCACCGGGGAGCTGTTTTTT
NA | NA | TRBJ2-7 | TRBV11-2 | CASSSWGASYEQYF | TGTGCCAGCAGCTCCTGGGGGGCGAGCTACGAGCAGTACTTC
NA | NA | TRBJ2-1 | TRBV30 | CAWSVGLHNEQFF | TGTGCCTGGAGTGTTGGACTCCACAATGAGCAGTTCTTC
few | TRBD1 | TRBJ1-1 | TRBV28 | CASSRWDSLNTEAFF | TGTGCCAGCAGCCGGTGGGACAGCCTGAACACTGAAGCTTTCTTT
NA | TRBD1 | TRBJ2-5 | TRBV5-4 | CASSAQGAETQYF | TGTGCCAGCAGCGCACAGGGGGCAGAGACCCAGTACTTC
NA | TRBD2 | TRBJ2-1 | TRBV7-9 | CASSLASVAGYNEQFF | TGTGCCAGCAGCTTAGCGTCGGTAGCGGGATACAATGAGCAGTTCTTC
NA | NA | TRBJ1-1 | TRBV5-1 | CASSSGGREDTEAFF | TGCGCCAGCAGCTCGGGAGGCAGGGAAGACACTGAAGCTTTCTTT
many | NA | TRBJ1-1 | TRBV27 | CASSPRVFMNTEAFF | TGTGCCAGCAGTCCCAGGGTATTCATGAACACTGAAGCTTTCTTT
NA | NA | TRBJ1-2 | TRBV7-9 | CASSLGWTANYGYTF | TGTGCCAGCAGCTTAGGATGGACAGCCAACTATGGCTACACCTTC
NA | NA | TRBJ2-3 | TRBV18 | CASSPSGPRSVADTQYF | TGTGCCAGCTCACCCTCCGGGCCCCGCTCGGTCGCAGATACGCAGTATTTT
NA | NA | TRBJ2-1 | TRBV4-3 | CASSQDHLGDYYNEQFF | TGCGCCAGCAGCCAAGATCATTTGGGGGATTATTACAATGAGCAGTTCTTC
few | TRBD2 | TRBJ2-2 | TRBV19 | CASSMDLGLFGELFF | TGTGCCAGTAGTATGGACCTGGGACTATTCGGGGAGCTGTTTTTT
NA | TRBD2 | TRBJ2-1 | TRBV28 | CASSILTGGPGGEQFF | TGTGCCAGCAGTATCCTCACGGGAGGGCCTGGTGGTGAGCAGTTCTTC
NA | TRBD1 | TRBJ1-2 | TRBV28 | CASSQGGLDRRYTF | TGTGCCAGCAGCCAGGGGGGTCTGGACAGGCGCTACACCTTC
NA | NA | TRBJ2-2 | TRBV28 | CASSGGGSNTGELFF | TGTGCCAGCAGTGGTGGAGGAAGTAACACCGGGGAGCTGTTTTTT
NA | NA | TRBJ1-5 | TRBV30 | CAWSNGRVPRGNQPQHF | TGTGCCTGGAGTAACGGTCGGGTACCCAGAGGGAATCAGCCCCAGCATTTT
NA | TRBD1 | TRBJ1-2 | TRBV9 | CASSVATGGRYGYTF | TGTGCCAGCAGCGTAGCGACAGGGGGCCGCTATGGCTACACCTTC
NA | NA | TRBJ1-5 | TRBV6-6 | CASSYRDYQPQHF | TGTGCCAGCAGTTACAGGGATTATCAGCCCCAGCATTTT
NA | TRBD2 | TRBJ2-7 | TRBV7-2 | CASSLVLAGVYEQYF | TGTGCCAGCAGCTTAGTGCTAGCGGGAGTCTACGAGCAGTACTTC
few | TRBD2 | TRBJ2-1 | TRBV19 | CASSLPGLAGEQFF | TGTGCCAGTAGTCTCCCAGGACTAGCAGGTGAGCAGTTCTTC
once | TRBD2 | TRBJ2-1 | TRBV11-2 | CASSRNGRGMSYNEQFF | TGTGCCAGCAGCCGAAATGGGCGGGGGATGTCCTACAATGAGCAGTTCTTC
few | NA | TRBJ2-7 | TRBV10-1 | CASSSSNSYEQYF | TGCGCCAGCAGTTCAAGCAACTCCTACGAGCAGTACTTC
many | NA | TRBJ2-2 | TRBV18 | CASSRLGQNLNTGELFF | TGTGCCAGCTCACGATTGGGCCAGAATTTGAACACCGGGGAGCTGTTTTTT
NA | TRBD1 | TRBJ1-2 | TRBV6-6 | CASSSPGQGDYGYTF | TGTGCCAGCAGCTCTCCGGGACAGGGGGACTATGGCTACACCTTC
NA | TRBD1 | TRBJ1-2 | TRBV7-2 | CASSTRQGGYGYTF | TGTGCCAGCAGTACAAGACAGGGAGGCTATGGCTACACCTTC
NA | NA | TRBJ1-2 | TRBV6-6 | CASSYSLGYHYGYTF | TGTGCCAGCAGTTACTCGCTGGGCTATCACTATGGCTACACCTTC
NA | NA | TRBJ1-1 | TRBV5-1 | CASSFWGRDTEAFF | TGCGCCAGCAGCTTTTGGGGGCGGGACACTGAAGCTTTCTTT
NA | NA | TRBJ2-7 | TRBV19 | CASSPGGSQSYEQYF | TGTGCCAGTAGTCCCGGTGGGAGCCAATCCTACGAGCAGTACTTC
NA | TRBD1 | TRBJ2-1 | TRBV10-3 | CAISPGQGMNEQFF | TGTGCCATCAGTCCGGGACAGGGGATGAATGAGCAGTTCTTC
NA | TRBD2 | TRBJ2-3 | TRBV10-3 | CAIRNLAGGADTQYF | TGTGCCATCAGGAACCTAGCGGGAGGTGCAGATACGCAGTATTTT
NA | TRBD2 | TRBJ2-3 | TRBV4-3 | CASSPSGRVDTQYF | TGCGCCAGCAGCCCCAGCGGGAGGGTAGATACGCAGTATTTT